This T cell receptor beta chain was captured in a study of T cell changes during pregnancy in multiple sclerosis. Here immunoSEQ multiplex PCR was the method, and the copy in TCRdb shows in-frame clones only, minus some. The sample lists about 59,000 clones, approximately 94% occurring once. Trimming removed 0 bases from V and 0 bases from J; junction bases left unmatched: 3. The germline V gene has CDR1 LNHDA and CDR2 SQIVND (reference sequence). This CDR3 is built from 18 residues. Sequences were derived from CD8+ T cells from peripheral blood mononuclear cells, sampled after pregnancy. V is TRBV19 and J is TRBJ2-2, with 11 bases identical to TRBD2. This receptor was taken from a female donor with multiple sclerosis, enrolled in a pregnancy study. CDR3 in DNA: TGTGCCAGTAGTATAGATCCGACTAGCGGGACGAACACCGGGGAGCTGTTTTTT. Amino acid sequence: CASSIDPTSGTNTGELFF.